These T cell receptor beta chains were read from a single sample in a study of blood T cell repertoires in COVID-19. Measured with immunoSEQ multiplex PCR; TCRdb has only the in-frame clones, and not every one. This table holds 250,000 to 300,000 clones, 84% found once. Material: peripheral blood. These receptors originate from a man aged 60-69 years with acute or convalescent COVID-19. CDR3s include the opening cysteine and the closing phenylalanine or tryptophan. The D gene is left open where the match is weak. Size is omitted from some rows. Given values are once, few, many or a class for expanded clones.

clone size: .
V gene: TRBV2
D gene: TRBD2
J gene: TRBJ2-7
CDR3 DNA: TGTGCCAGCAGCGGGACTATGGGAATAGATGAGCAGTACTTC
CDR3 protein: CASSGTMGIDEQYF

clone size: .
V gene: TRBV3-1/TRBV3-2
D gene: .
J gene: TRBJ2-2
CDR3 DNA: TGTGCCAGCAGCCAAGAAGGGGGGGGCACCGGGGAGCTGTTTTTT
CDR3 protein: CASSQEGGGTGELFF

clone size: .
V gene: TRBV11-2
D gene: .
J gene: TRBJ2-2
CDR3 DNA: TGTGCCAGCAGCTGGGGCAGAGCCAACTTCCTTAACACCGGGGAGCTGTTTTTT
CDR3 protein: CASSWGRANFLNTGELFF

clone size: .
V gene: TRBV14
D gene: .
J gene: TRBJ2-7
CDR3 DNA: TGTGCCAGCAGCCAGAGCGGGTTCCTGCAGTACTTC
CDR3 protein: CASSQSGFLQYF

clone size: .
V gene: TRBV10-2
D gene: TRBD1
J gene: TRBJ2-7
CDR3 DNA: TGCGCCAGCAGAGGCGCCGGGACAGGGGACGAGCAGTACTTC
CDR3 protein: CASRGAGTGDEQYF

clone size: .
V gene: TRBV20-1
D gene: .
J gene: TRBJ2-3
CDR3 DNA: TGCAGTGCTCCTCGACTAGAGGCGCAGTATTTT
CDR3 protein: CSAPRLEAQYF

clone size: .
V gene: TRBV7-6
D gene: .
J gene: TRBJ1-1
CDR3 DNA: TGTGCCAGCAGTCTAGCAGGGGTTGAGGACACTGAAGCTTTCTTT
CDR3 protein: CASSLAGVEDTEAFF

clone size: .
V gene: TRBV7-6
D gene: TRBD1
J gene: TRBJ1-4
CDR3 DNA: TGTGCCAGCAGCCTCAGACAGGGTGGCGAAAAACTGTTTTTT
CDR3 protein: CASSLRQGGEKLFF

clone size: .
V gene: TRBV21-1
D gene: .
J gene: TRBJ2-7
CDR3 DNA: TGTGCCAGCAGCAAAGCGGGGACACCTACCTACGAGCAGTACTTC
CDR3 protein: CASSKAGTPTYEQYF

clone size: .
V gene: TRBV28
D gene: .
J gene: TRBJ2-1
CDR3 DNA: TGTGCCAGCAGTTTGGCGACCGGTGGGGCCAATGAGCAGTTCTTC
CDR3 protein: CASSLATGGANEQFF

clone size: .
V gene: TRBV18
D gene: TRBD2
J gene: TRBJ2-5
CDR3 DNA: TGTGCCAGCTCACCGCCGGGACTAGCGGGCGGGGAGACCCAGTACTTC
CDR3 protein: CASSPPGLAGGETQYF

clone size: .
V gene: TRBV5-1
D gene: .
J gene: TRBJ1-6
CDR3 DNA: TGCGCCAGCAGCTCAGCAGGGACTGCGGGGTTGGGTTCACCCCTCCACTTT
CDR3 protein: CASSSAGTAGLGSPLHF

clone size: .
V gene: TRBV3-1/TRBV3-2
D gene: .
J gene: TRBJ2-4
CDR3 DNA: TGTGCCAGCAGCCAAGTGTCGTGGGGAGCTGGACAGAAAAACATTCAGTACTTC
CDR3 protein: CASSQVSWGAGQKNIQYF

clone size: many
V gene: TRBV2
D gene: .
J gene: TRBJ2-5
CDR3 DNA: TGTGCCAGCATTGGGCAGGGGTTGTCACAAGAGACCCAGTACTTC
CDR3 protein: CASIGQGLSQETQYF

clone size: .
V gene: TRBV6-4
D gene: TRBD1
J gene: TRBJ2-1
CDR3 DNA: TGTGCCAGCAGTGAACAGGGGGGATACAATGAGCAGTTCTTC
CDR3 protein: CASSEQGGYNEQFF

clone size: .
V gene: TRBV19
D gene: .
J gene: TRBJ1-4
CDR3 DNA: TGTGCCAGTAGTACAACCCGCAGGGATAACGGTGAAAAACTGTTTTTT
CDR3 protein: CASSTTRRDNGEKLFF

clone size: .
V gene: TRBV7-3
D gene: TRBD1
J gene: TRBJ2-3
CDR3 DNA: TGTGCCAGCAGCCGACAGGGCCTTCCCACAGATACGCAGTATTTT
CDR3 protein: CASSRQGLPTDTQYF

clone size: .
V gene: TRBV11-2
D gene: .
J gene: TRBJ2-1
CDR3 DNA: TGTGCCAGCAGCCCCACAGGGCTCGGTGGGGAGCAGTTCTTC
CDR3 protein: CASSPTGLGGEQFF

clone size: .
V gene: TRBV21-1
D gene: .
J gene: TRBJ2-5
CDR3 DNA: TGTGCCAGCAGCAAAGGTCTATCCGGGGAGACCCAGTACTTC
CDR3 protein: CASSKGLSGETQYF

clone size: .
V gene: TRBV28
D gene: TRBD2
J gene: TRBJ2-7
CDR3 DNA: TGTGCCAGCAGTGTTAGCGGGAGCGCCTACGAGCAGTACTTC
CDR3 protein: CASSVSGSAYEQYF

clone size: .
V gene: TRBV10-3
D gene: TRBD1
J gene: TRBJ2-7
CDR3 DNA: TGTGCCATCAGACCAACAGGGGGGAACTACGAGCAGTACTTC
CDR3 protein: CAIRPTGGNYEQYF

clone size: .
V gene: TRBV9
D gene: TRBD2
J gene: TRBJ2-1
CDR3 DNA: TGTGCCAGCAGCGTAACCGGGACTAGCTTCAATGAGCAGTTCTTC
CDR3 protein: CASSVTGTSFNEQFF

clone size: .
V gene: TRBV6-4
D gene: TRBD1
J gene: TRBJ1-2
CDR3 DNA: TGTGCCAGCAAGCCGGGACAGGGATATTATGGCTACACCTTC
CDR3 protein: CASKPGQGYYGYTF

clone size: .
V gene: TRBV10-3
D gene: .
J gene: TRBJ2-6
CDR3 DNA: TGTGCCATCACCCCCGGCGAGGCTGGGGCCAACGTCCTGACTTTC
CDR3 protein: CAITPGEAGANVLTF

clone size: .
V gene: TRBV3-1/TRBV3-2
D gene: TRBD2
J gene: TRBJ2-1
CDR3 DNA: TGTGCCAGCAGCCAAGGACTAGCGGGAGGAGGGCAGTTCTTC
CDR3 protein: CASSQGLAGGGQFF

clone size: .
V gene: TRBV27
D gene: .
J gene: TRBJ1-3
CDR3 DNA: TGTGCCACCCGTACCGGTACTGGAAACACCATATATTTT
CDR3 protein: CATRTGTGNTIYF

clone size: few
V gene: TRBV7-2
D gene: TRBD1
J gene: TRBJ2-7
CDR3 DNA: TGTGCCAGCAGCTTTACGACAGGGACCTACGAGCAGTACTTC
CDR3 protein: CASSFTTGTYEQYF

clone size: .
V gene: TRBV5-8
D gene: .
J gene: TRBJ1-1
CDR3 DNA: TGTGCCAGCAGCTTGGGACAGGCGAACACTGAAGCTTTCTTT
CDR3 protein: CASSLGQANTEAFF

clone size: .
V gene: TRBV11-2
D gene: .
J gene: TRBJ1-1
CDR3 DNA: TGTGCCAGCAGCTTAGGCCCCTTCCAGGGTGTGAGCACTGAAGCTTTCTTT
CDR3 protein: CASSLGPFQGVSTEAFF

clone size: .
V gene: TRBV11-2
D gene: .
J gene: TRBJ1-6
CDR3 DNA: TGTGCCAGCAGCTTAGATCCGGGTAGTAATTCACCCCTCCACTTT
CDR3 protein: CASSLDPGSNSPLHF

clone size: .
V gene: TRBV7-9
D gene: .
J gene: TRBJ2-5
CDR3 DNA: TGTGCCAGCAGCTTAGGACTAGGGTACCAAGAGACCCAGTACTTC
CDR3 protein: CASSLGLGYQETQYF

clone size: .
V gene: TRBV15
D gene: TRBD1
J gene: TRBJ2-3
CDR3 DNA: TGTGCCACCAGCAGGGGGACAGTGGGGTCCTTCGATACGCAGTATTTT
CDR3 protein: CATSRGTVGSFDTQYF

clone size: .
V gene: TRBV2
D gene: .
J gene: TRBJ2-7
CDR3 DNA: TGTGCCAGCAGGCCTAGCCCATACGAGCAGTACTTC
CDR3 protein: CASRPSPYEQYF

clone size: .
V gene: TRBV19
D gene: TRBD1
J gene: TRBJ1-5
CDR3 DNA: TGTGCCAGTAGAACCCCGACAGGGCCCAATCAGCCCCAGCATTTT
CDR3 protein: CASRTPTGPNQPQHF

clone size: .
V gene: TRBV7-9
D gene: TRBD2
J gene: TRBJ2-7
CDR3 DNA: TGTGCCAGCAGCTCTACCGGGACTAGCCACTACGAGCAGTACTTC
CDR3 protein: CASSSTGTSHYEQYF

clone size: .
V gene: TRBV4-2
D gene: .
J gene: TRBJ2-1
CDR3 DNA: TGTGCCAGCAGCCAAGGAGGGATAAGCCTGCGGAATGAGCAGTTCTTC
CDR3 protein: CASSQGGISLRNEQFF

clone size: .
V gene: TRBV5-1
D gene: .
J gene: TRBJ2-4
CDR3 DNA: TGCGCCAGCAGCTACGGGGGGACAGGAGTCGCCAAAAACATTCAGTACTTC
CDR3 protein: CASSYGGTGVAKNIQYF

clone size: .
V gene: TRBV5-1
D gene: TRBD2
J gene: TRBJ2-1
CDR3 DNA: TGCGCCAGCAACGGACTAGCGGGAGACAATGAGCAGTTCTTC
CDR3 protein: CASNGLAGDNEQFF

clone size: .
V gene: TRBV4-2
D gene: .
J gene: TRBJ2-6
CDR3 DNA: TGTGCCAGCAGCCTAAGAGTTTCCTCCTACCCTGGGGCCAACGTCCTGACTTTC
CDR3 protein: CASSLRVSSYPGANVLTF

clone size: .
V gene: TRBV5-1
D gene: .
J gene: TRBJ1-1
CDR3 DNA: TGCGCCAGCAGCCCACAGGGTTGGGGTGAAGCTTTCTTT
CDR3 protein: CASSPQGWGEAFF